This T cell receptor beta chain appears in the sequencing data of a study of blood T cell repertoires in COVID-19. Study-level background: Samples taken during acute and convalescent COVID-19 were collected in the United States, Italy and Spain. Sample material is recorded as cDNA or gDNA derived from T cells, B-cell-depleted T cells, or PBMCs.

It was during active infection that Seattle patients were enrolled and then longitudinally followed. Per the original data handling: Counts of nucleated cells, estimated from reference gene primer amplification, were obtained. Sequencing was performed with immunoSEQ multiplex PCR; in TCRdb, only in-frame clones are kept and a portion is missing. The D gene and trimming were derived from the DNA, and the V and J assignments and clone size from that table. Of fewer than 450,000 clones listed, roughly 90% are singletons. The sequenced sample was peripheral blood. This clonotype was sampled from a woman in her sixties or seventies with COVID-19, enrolled during active disease.

The CDR3 region has the DNA TGTGCCAGCAGCTTATCGGGGGAATACGAGCAGTACTTC. It codes for CASSLSGEYEQYF. The V call is TRBV7-3, the J call TRBJ2-7; TRBD2 might be the D (6 bases). Trimming pared 2 bases from V and 4 bases from J, leaving 9 bases between. Germline V lookup: CDR1 SGHTA, CDR2 FQGTGA. The CDR3 covers 13 residues.